This is a list of T cell receptor beta chains from one sample in a study of blood T cell repertoires in COVID-19. Assay: immunoSEQ multiplex PCR; the TCRdb copy retains only in-frame clones and omits some. The top ten clones hold around 1.9% of a sample with a few hundred thousand clones, around 91% of them seen once. Material: peripheral blood. The receptors originated from a woman aged 55-70 years with COVID-19, enrolled during active disease. Both conserved end residues are part of each CDR3. D genes are given only for firm matches. Some rows have no size entry. The others give once, few or many, or a class for an expanded clone.

j_call	clone_size	d_call	v_call	cdr3_aa	cdr3_nt
TRBJ1-2	NA	NA	TRBV5-1	CASSLVGRPDYGYTF	TGCGCCAGCAGCTTGGTGGGGCGCCCAGACTATGGCTACACCTTC
TRBJ1-1	NA	TRBD1	TRBV10-3	CAISEGTAEAFF	TGTGCCATCAGTGAAGGGACAGCTGAAGCTTTCTTT
TRBJ1-1	NA	TRBD1	TRBV5-1	CASSLPQGGLNTEAFF	TGCGCCAGCAGCCTACCACAGGGGGGGTTGAACACTGAAGCTTTCTTT
TRBJ2-5	NA	NA	TRBV21-1	CAARGAGDTQETQYF	TGTGCCGCCCGGGGGGCGGGAGACACTCAAGAGACCCAGTACTTC
TRBJ1-5	NA	TRBD1	TRBV7-2	CASSAQGAGNQPQHF	TGTGCCAGCAGCGCCCAGGGGGCCGGCAATCAGCCCCAGCATTTT
TRBJ2-7	once	NA	TRBV4-2	CASSQEMSGEQYF	TGTGCCAGCAGCCAAGAAATGAGCGGCGAGCAGTACTTC
TRBJ2-1	NA	TRBD2	TRBV5-6	CASSLEAWTSGGNEQFF	TGTGCCAGCAGCTTGGAGGCCTGGACTAGCGGGGGTAATGAGCAGTTCTTC
TRBJ2-1	NA	NA	TRBV9	CASGQYSSYNEQFF	TGTGCCAGCGGACAGTATAGCTCCTACAATGAGCAGTTCTTC
TRBJ1-2	NA	NA	TRBV19	CASSISRQASGGYTF	TGTGCCAGTAGTATCTCCAGACAGGCCTCGGGTGGCTACACCTTC
TRBJ1-5	NA	TRBD1	TRBV18	CASSPQRQGGNQPQHF	TGTGCCAGCTCACCTCAAAGACAGGGGGGCAATCAGCCCCAGCATTTT
TRBJ1-1	NA	NA	TRBV20-1	CSASHRLNTEAFF	TGCAGTGCTAGTCACAGACTGAACACTGAAGCTTTCTTT
TRBJ2-7	NA	TRBD1	TRBV6-5	CASSRDREYEQYF	TGTGCCAGCAGTCGGGACAGGGAATACGAGCAGTACTTC
TRBJ2-1	NA	NA	TRBV2	CASSVSDNEQFF	TGTGCCAGCAGTGTGTCGGACAATGAGCAGTTCTTC
TRBJ1-3	NA	NA	TRBV7-2	CASSPVPGNTIYF	TGTGCCAGCAGCCCGGTACCTGGAAACACCATATATTTT
TRBJ2-2	NA	NA	TRBV2	CASSSAGELFF	TGTGCCAGCAGTTCGGCCGGGGAGCTGTTTTTT
TRBJ1-4	NA	TRBD1	TRBV18	CASSPAGTGNEKLFF	TGTGCCAGCTCACCAGCCGGGACAGGGAATGAAAAACTGTTTTTT
TRBJ1-2	NA	TRBD1	TRBV6-5	CASSRPGQGAFGYTF	TGTGCCAGCAGCCGACCGGGACAGGGGGCTTTTGGCTACACCTTC
TRBJ1-2	NA	NA	TRBV2	CASGRGYGYTF	TGTGCCAGCGGCAGGGGTTACGGCTACACCTTC
TRBJ1-1	NA	NA	TRBV14	CASRGLNTEAFF	TGTGCCAGTAGGGGTTTGAACACTGAAGCTTTCTTT
TRBJ1-4	NA	NA	TRBV1	CTSRGGGRNEKLFF	TGCACCAGCCGGGGCGGGGGGCGCAATGAAAAACTGTTTTTT
TRBJ1-5	NA	TRBD1	TRBV27	CASSYDREKPQHF	TGTGCCAGCAGTTACGACAGGGAGAAGCCCCAGCATTTT
TRBJ1-1	NA	NA	TRBV7-9	CASSRTRGTEAFF	TGTGCCAGCAGCCGAACCCGGGGAACTGAAGCTTTCTTT
TRBJ1-5	NA	NA	TRBV10-3	CAISESGGDNQPQHF	TGTGCCATCAGTGAGTCGGGAGGGGACAATCAGCCCCAGCATTTT
TRBJ1-5	NA	NA	TRBV7-2	CASSLWGDGNQPQHF	TGTGCCAGCAGCTTATGGGGGGACGGCAATCAGCCCCAGCATTTT
TRBJ2-5	once	TRBD1	TRBV6-5	CASASGQDETQYF	TGTGCCAGCGCCTCGGGACAGGATGAGACCCAGTACTTC